This T cell receptor (beta chain) emerged from a study of blood T cell repertoires in COVID-19. Study details: Samples came from the United States, Italy and Spain, spanning acute and convalescent COVID-19.

Clones were sequenced by immunoSEQ multiplex PCR, and TCRdb holds only the in-frame ones, with some missing. The repertoire holds fewer than 350,000 clones, with more than 80% as singletons. Seattle-derived patients entered the study during active infection and were followed longitudinally. CDR3 size: 15 residues. The source material was peripheral blood. This TCR was sampled from a woman between 25 and 40 years old with COVID-19, enrolled during active disease. The chain carries TRBV21-1 and TRBJ2-3; the DNA was not compared with TRBD2, the D call given in the table. TRBV21-1 is designated a pseudogene. The CDR3 nucleotides read TGTGCCAGCCCAACGGTGGCGGGAAGCACAGATACGCAGTATTTT. Translated: CASPTVAGSTDTQYF.